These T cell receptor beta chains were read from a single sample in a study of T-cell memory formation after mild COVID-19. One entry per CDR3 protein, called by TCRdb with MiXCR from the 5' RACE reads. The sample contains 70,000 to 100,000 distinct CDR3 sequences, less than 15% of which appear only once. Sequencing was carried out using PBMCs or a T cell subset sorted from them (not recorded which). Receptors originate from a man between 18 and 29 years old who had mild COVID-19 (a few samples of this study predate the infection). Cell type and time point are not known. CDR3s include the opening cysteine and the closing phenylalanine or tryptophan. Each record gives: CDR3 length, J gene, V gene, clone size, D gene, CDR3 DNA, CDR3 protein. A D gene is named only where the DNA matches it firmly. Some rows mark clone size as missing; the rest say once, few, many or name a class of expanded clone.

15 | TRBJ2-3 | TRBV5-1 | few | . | TGCGCCAGCAGCTTGCGACGGCCGCGCACAGATACGCAGTATTTT | CASSLRRPRTDTQYF
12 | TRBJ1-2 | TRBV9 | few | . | TGTGCCAGCAGCGTGGCGGACTATGGCTACACCTTC | CASSVADYGYTF
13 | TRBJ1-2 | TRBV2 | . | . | TGTGCCAGCAGTGGGGGGGGAATCTATGGCTACACCTTC | CASSGGGIYGYTF
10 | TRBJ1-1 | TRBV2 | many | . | TGTGCCAGCAGTCGACGGGAAGCTTTCTTT | CASSRREAFF
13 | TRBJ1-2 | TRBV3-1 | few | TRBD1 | TGTGCCACTTCCCCGGGACAGCTCTATGGCTACACCTTC | CATSPGQLYGYTF
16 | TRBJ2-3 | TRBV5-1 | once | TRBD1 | TGCGCCAGCAGCTCGGGACAGGTGCTAGGGACAGATACGCAGTATTTT | CASSSGQVLGTDTQYF
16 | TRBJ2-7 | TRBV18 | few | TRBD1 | TGTGCCAGCTCACCTGGGGGACAGGGGGCTAACTACGAGCAGTACTTC | CASSPGGQGANYEQYF
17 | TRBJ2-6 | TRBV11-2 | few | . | TGTGCCAGCAGCCCCCGAGTGGGGGGCTCTGGGGCCAACGTCCTGACTTTC | CASSPRVGGSGANVLTF
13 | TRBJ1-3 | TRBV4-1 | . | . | TGCGCCAGCAGCCAAGGCACTGGAAACACCATATATTTT | CASSQGTGNTIYF
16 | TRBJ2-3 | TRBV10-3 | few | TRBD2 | TGTGCCGCCACCTTCTCTCTAGCGGGGACCACAGATACGCAGTATTTT | CAATFSLAGTTDTQYF
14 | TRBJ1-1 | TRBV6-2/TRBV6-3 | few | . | TGTGCCAGCAGCCGGGACGGGCTTGCCACTGAAGCTTTCTTT | CASSRDGLATEAFF
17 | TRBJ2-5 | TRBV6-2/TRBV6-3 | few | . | TGTGCCAGCATCGCGGGGGCAGTCGGTCGAGCGCGAGAGACCCAGTACTTC | CASIAGAVGRARETQYF
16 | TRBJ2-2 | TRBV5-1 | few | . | TGCGCCAGCAGGCAGGGGGGACTCAGGAACACCGGGGAGCTGTTTTTT | CASRQGGLRNTGELFF
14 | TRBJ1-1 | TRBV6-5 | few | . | TGTGCCAGCAGTTACGAGGGATCGAACACTGAAGCTTTCTTT | CASSYEGSNTEAFF
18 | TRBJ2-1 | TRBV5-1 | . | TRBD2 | TGCGCCAGCAGCTGGGGACTAGCGGGTTCAAGCTCCTACAATGAGCAGTTCTTC | CASSWGLAGSSSYNEQFF
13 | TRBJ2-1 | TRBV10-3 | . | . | TGTGCCACAGGACTGAGCTCCTACAATGAGCAGTTCTTC | CATGLSSYNEQFF
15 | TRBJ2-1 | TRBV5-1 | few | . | TGCGCCAGCAGCTTCGACACCGGCCGGGACAATGAGCAGTTCTTC | CASSFDTGRDNEQFF
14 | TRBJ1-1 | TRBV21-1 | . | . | TGTGCCAGCAGCAAGGACAGGGTGAACACTGAAGCTTTCTTT | CASSKDRVNTEAFF
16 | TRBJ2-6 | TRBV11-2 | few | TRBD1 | TGTGCCAGCGGCGCAGGGGGCGGGCTTGGGGCCAACGTCCTGACTTTC | CASGAGGGLGANVLTF
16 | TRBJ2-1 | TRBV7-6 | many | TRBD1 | TGTGCCAGCAGCTTGCCGCTGGAGGACAGGGACAATGAGCAGTTCTTC | CASSLPLEDRDNEQFF
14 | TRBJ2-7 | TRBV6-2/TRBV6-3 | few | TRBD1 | TGTGCCAGCAGGATCCGGGACAGGTTATACGAGCAGTACTTC | CASRIRDRLYEQYF
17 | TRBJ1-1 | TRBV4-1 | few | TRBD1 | TGCGCCAGCAGCCAGCCCGCGCGACAGGGAACGAACACTGAAGCTTTCTTT | CASSQPARQGTNTEAFF
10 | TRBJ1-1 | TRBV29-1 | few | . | TGCAGCGTTTGGGGGACTGAAGCTTTCTTT | CSVWGTEAFF
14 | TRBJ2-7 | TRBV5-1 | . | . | TGCGCCAGCAGCTTGTTGGGACTCACCTACGAGCAGTACTTC | CASSLLGLTYEQYF
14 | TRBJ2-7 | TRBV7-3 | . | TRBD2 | TGTGCCAGCAGCCAAACTAGCGGGAGTTTCGAGCAGTACTTC | CASSQTSGSFEQYF
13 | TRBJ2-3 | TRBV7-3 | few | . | TGTGCCAGCAGCCCCCTGTCGGAGGATACGCAGTATTTT | CASSPLSEDTQYF
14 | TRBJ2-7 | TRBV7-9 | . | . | TGTGCCAGCAGCTCTCTACAGGGCCGGAGCGAGCAGTACTTC | CASSSLQGRSEQYF
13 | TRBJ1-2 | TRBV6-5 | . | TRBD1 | TGTGCCAGCAGCGTGGGACAGAACTATGGCTACACCTTC | CASSVGQNYGYTF
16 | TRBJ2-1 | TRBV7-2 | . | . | TGTGCCAGCTCTCCCCCCCGGGGGCTAGGCTACAATGAGCAGTTCTTC | CASSPPRGLGYNEQFF
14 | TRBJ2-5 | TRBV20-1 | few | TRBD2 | TGCAGTGCTGTCACTAGCGGGGGAGGTGAGACCCAGTACTTC | CSAVTSGGGETQYF
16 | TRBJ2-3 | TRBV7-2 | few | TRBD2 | TGTGCCAGCAGCAAGGGGCGGGGGGCCCGCACAGATACGCAGTATTTT | CASSKGRGARTDTQYF
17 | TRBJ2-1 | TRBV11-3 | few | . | TGTGCCAGCAGCCCGCCAAGGACAGGGAGGGATTACAATGAGCAGTTCTTC | CASSPPRTGRDYNEQFF
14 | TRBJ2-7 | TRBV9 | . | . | TGTGCCAGCAGCGGCCGGGACCTACCATACGAGCAGTACTTC | CASSGRDLPYEQYF
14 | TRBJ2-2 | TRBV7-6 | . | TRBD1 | TGTGCCAGCAGCTTAACAGGGGGCACCGGGGAGCTGTTTTTT | CASSLTGGTGELFF
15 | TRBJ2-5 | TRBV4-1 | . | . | TGCGCCAGCAGCCAACGTCGCGGGGTCCAAGAGACCCAGTACTTC | CASSQRRGVQETQYF
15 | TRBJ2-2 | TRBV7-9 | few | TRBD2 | TGTGCCAGCAGCTTACTAGCGGTAGGAACCGGGGAGCTGTTTTTT | CASSLLAVGTGELFF
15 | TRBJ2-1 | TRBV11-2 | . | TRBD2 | TGTGCCAGCAGCCCTAGCGGGGGTTCCTACAATGAGCAGTTCTTC | CASSPSGGSYNEQFF
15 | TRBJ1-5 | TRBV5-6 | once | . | TGTGCCAGCAGTCCGGGCCGTCATAGCAATCAGCCCCAGCATTTT | CASSPGRHSNQPQHF
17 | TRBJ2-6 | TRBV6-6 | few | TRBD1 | TGTGCCAGCAGGCAGGACAGGTTGGGCGCTGGGGCCAACGTCCTGACTTTC | CASRQDRLGAGANVLTF
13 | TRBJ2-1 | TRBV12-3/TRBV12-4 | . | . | TGTGCCAGCAGTTCACAGGGCGGAGGTGAGCAGTTCTTC | CASSSQGGGEQFF
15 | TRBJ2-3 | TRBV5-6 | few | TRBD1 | TGTGCCAGCAGCTCGGGACAGGCTAGCACAGATACGCAGTATTTT | CASSSGQASTDTQYF
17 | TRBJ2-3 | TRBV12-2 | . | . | TGTGCAAGTCGCTTACAAGCTAGCGACCCTAGCACAGATACGCAGTATTTT | CASRLQASDPSTDTQYF
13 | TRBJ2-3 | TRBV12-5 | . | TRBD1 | TGTGCTAGTGGTTTTACAGGGGAGGATACGCAGTATTTT | CASGFTGEDTQYF
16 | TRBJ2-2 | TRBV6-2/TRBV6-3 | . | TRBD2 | TGTGCCAGCAGTTACGGGAGCGGGGGATTCACCGGGGAGCTGTTTTTT | CASSYGSGGFTGELFF
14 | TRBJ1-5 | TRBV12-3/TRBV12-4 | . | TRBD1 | TGTGCCAGCAGCTCCACAGGGGTAAATCAGCCCCAGCATTTT | CASSSTGVNQPQHF
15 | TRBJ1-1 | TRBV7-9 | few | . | TGTGCCAGCAGCTTAGCCCAGGGAGGGAACACTGAAGCTTTCTTT | CASSLAQGGNTEAFF
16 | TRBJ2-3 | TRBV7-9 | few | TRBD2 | TGTGCCAGCAGCCTGGGACTAGCGGGGACCACAGATACGCAGTATTTT | CASSLGLAGTTDTQYF
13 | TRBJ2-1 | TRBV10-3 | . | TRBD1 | TGTGCCATCAGGAGGGGGCTCGGCGATGAGCAGTTCTTC | CAIRRGLGDEQFF
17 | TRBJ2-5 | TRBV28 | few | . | TGTGCCAGCAGTTTTAGAACAGGGAAGGGAGGTCAAGAGACCCAGTACTTC | CASSFRTGKGGQETQYF
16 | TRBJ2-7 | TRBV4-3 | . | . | TGCGCCAGCAGCCAGAGAGAAGGGAACCGGAACTACGAGCAGTACTTC | CASSQREGNRNYEQYF
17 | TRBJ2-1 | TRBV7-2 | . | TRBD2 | TGTGCCAGCAGCTTAGATCGCGGGGGGCTTTCCTACAATGAGCAGTTCTTC | CASSLDRGGLSYNEQFF